These T cell receptor beta chains were read from a single sample in a study of shared clonotypes between healthy human individuals. Here immunoSEQ multiplex PCR was the method, and the copy in TCRdb shows in-frame clones only, minus some. The sample lists 500,000 to 550,000 clones; approximately 95% were seen once. Sample: naive CD4+ T cells sorted from blood. The receptors come from a young woman in good health. CDR3s include the opening cysteine and the closing phenylalanine or tryptophan. The D gene is left open where the match is weak. Expanded clones get a size class; other rows say once, few or many, or leave the size out.

d_call j_call clone_size v_call cdr3_aa cdr3_nt
- TRBJ2-1 - TRBV28 CASSSHIAYNEQFF TGTGCCAGCAGTTCACACATCGCCTACAATGAGCAGTTCTTC
TRBD1 TRBJ1-5 - TRBV7-3 CASSDEGASQPQHF TGTGCCAGCAGCGACGAGGGGGCCAGTCAGCCCCAGCATTTT
- TRBJ2-2 once TRBV5-1 CASSKGTATGELFF TGCGCCAGCAGCAAAGGGACTGCCACCGGGGAGCTGTTTTTT
- TRBJ2-3 - TRBV6-6 CASSYVRASTDTQYF TGTGCCAGCAGTTACGTGCGGGCGAGCACAGATACGCAGTATTTT
TRBD1 TRBJ2-3 once TRBV5-8 CASSLKGQSADTQYF TGTGCCAGCAGCTTGAAGGGACAGTCGGCAGATACGCAGTATTTT
- TRBJ1-1 - TRBV6-6 CASNLDSPGGAFF TGTGCCAGCAACCTAGACAGCCCGGGAGGTGCTTTCTTT
- TRBJ2-1 - TRBV10-3 CAISEKNNEQFF TGTGCCATCAGTGAAAAGAACAATGAGCAGTTCTTC
- TRBJ2-7 - TRBV28 CASSTPGATYEQYF TGTGCCAGCAGTACTCCGGGAGCCACCTACGAGCAGTACTTC
TRBD1 TRBJ1-2 once TRBV14 CASSRSGTGVSVRGYTF TGTGCCAGCAGCCGATCCGGGACAGGGGTTTCAGTAAGGGGCTACACCTTC
TRBD2 TRBJ2-7 - TRBV11-2 CASSPGSTSGRYEQYF TGTGCCAGCAGCCCAGGGAGCACTAGCGGGAGGTACGAGCAGTACTTC
- TRBJ1-5 - TRBV6-4 CASSDSGRQPQHF TGTGCCAGCAGTGACTCGGGGCGCCAGCCCCAGCATTTT
- TRBJ2-2 - TRBV7-9 CASSLVASLNTGELFF TGTGCCAGCAGCTTAGTGGCTAGTCTTAACACCGGGGAGCTGTTTTTT
- TRBJ1-1 - TRBV18 CASSPQEYRNTEAFF TGTGCCAGCTCACCCCAGGAGTACAGGAACACTGAAGCTTTCTTT
TRBD2 TRBJ2-2 - TRBV28 CASSRLAGRTGELFF TGTGCCAGCAGTCGATTAGCGGGACGAACCGGGGAGCTGTTTTTT
TRBD2 TRBJ2-7 - TRBV4-1 CASSPSTLAGAYEQYF TGCGCCAGCAGCCCAAGTACCCTAGCGGGAGCCTACGAGCAGTACTTC
TRBD2 TRBJ2-3 - TRBV4-1 CASSRNIGLASTDTQYF TGCGCCAGCAGCCGGAACATAGGACTAGCCAGCACAGATACGCAGTATTTT
TRBD2 TRBJ2-1 - TRBV4-1 CASSQAPPGLAGGTPFF TGCGCCAGCAGCCAAGCTCCTCCGGGACTAGCGGGAGGTACTCCGTTCTTC
- TRBJ2-7 - TRBV6-4 CASKGRGRMVGSNEQYF TGTGCCAGCAAAGGTAGGGGTAGGATGGTGGGCTCCAACGAGCAGTACTTC
TRBD1 TRBJ1-1 - TRBV6-5 CASSYMGQGVDAFF TGTGCCAGCAGTTATATGGGACAGGGGGTTGACGCTTTCTTT
- TRBJ2-3 - TRBV9 CASSAGVTDTQYF TGTGCCAGCAGCGCAGGGGTGACAGATACGCAGTATTTT
TRBD2 TRBJ2-2 - TRBV4-1 CASSHQRSAGGRTGELFF TGCGCCAGCAGCCATCAGAGAAGTGCGGGAGGTCGGACCGGGGAGCTGTTTTTT